This T cell receptor beta chain was identified in a study of T cells in Graves' hyperthyroidism and ophthalmopathy. Across the whole study: Staff took peripheral blood when the initial diagnosis was made, before any treatment began.

Uncontrolled infection, other autoimmune disease, pregnancy and lactation each barred patients from inclusion. On the basis of clinical symptoms, serum thyroxine and TRAb, thyroid ultrasound and orbital computed tomography, diagnoses were made. The authors took PBMCs from over 8.5 ml fresh peripheral blood. Amplified regions were TCR beta CDR3 sequences from RNA transcripts. A set of HTBI primers served as the primers for a first-round RT-PCR of the TCR CDR3. TCRdb redid the calling of the multiplex PCR reads with MiXCR, one entry per CDR3 protein. The sample includes approximately 530,000 distinct CDR3 sequences, just under 20% of them seen just once. This clonotype was seen ten or more times. Material: blood. This TCR was sampled from a man aged 40-49 years with Graves' ophthalmopathy.

The CDR3 here is CASSQAGTNEKLFF. The CDR3 nucleotides are TGTGCCAGCAGCCAAGCAGGGACTAATGAAAAACTGTTTTTT. This chain uses TRBV3-1 with TRBJ1-4; D is perhaps TRBD1 (5 bases). CDR1 is LGHDT and CDR2 is YNNKEL in the germline V gene (reference sequence). The CDR3 extends over 14 amino acids. The V gene lost 1 base and the J gene lost 2 bases, with 5 bases spanning the gap. Filled out from reference TRBV3-1 and TRBJ1-4, the complete variable domain reads DTAVSQTPKYLVTQMGNDKSIKCEQNLGHDTMYWYKQDSKKFLKIMFSYNNKELIINETVPNRFSPKSPDKAHLNLHINSLELGDSAVYFCASSQAGTNEKLFFGSGTQLSVL.